This T cell receptor beta chain was observed in a study of glioma-infiltrating T cells after dendritic cell vaccination. TCRdb's copy holds only in-frame clones and misses some; the assay was immunoSEQ multiplex PCR. The table shows about 24,000 clones, with about 90% occurring only once. Time point given: after dendritic cell vaccination, including at tumor progression/relapse. PBMC were collected before vaccination, two weeks after the third vaccination, and at progression. The specimen comprised blood, sampled after dendritic cell vaccination. The receptor was derived from a human donor with glioblastoma.

The CDR3 is CASSGTTGPSGAFF. The CDR3 region has the DNA TGCGCCAGCAGTGGAACTACAGGGCCATCTGGGGCTTTCTTT. This sequence joins TRBV10-1 and TRBJ1-1; perhaps TRBD1 as D (6 bases). Germline V gene sequence: CDR1 WNHNN, CDR2 SYGVQD (reference sequence). Trimming shortened V by 4 bases and J by 11 bases, and 20 bases separated the two germline ends. The CDR3 spans 14 residues.